The 21 T cell receptor beta chains below all came from one sample that was sequenced in a study of shared clonotypes between healthy human individuals. TCRdb keeps only in-frame clones here, not all; method: immunoSEQ multiplex PCR. The sample consists of over a million clones, approximately 76% of them appearing once. Input material: memory CD4+ T cells sorted from blood. The subset was: CD45RA-negative fraction. The receptors shown here come from a man between 18 and 29 years old in good health.

CDR3 in amino acids: CASRATGTTGELFF. In DNA, the CDR3 is TGTGCCAGCAGGGCTACTGGGACCACCGGGGAGCTGTTTTTT. The chain carries TRBV6-5 and TRBJ2-2; D may be TRBD1 or TRBD2 (5 bases each). The length of the CDR3 is 14 residues. Trimming took off 6 bases at V and 4 bases at J, with 12 bases between the two ends. CDR1 and CDR2 from the germline V gene are MNHEY and SVGAGI.

Details on this clone: This same CDR3 is encoded by further DNA sequences in the sample. The rearrangement uses TRBV10-3 and TRBJ1-5, with D unresolved. V gave up 3 bases and J gave up 2 bases, with 2 bases separating them. CDR3 length: 12 residues. Germline V gives CDR1 ENHRY, CDR2 SYGVKD. This chain's CDR3 is CAISEGNQPQHF. Written as DNA, the CDR3 is TGTGCCATCAGTGAAGGCAATCAGCCCCAGCATTTT.

The sample holds a few counts of this clone. The V gene is TRBV13, the J gene TRBJ2-7, with 7 nucleotides matching TRBD1. Per the germline V gene, CDR1 is PRHDT and CDR2 is FYEKMQ (reference sequence). V shed 2 bases and J 3 bases; nucleotides not matched to a gene: 7. The CDR3 extends over 15 amino acids. The CDR3 region is CASSLRGPGSYEQYF. CDR3 DNA: TGTGCCAGCAGCTTAAGGGGGCCAGGGAGCTACGAGCAGTACTTC.

J is TRBJ2-3 and V is TRBV12-5; possibly TRBD1 for D (5 bases). This CDR3 is 15 amino acids long. Germline lookup yields CDR1 LGHNT and CDR2 FRNRAP. Trimming stripped 7 bases from V and 0 bases from J, with 14 bases between. The DNA for the CDR3 is TGTGCTAGTGCGATCACAGGATCTAGCACAGATACGCAGTATTTT. Translated, it gives CASAITGSSTDTQYF.

The CDR3 is CASSPGTRDGETQYF. Here the CDR3 DNA reads TGTGCCAGCAGCCCCGGGACCAGGGATGGGGAGACCCAGTACTTC. The chain joins TRBV5-4 to TRBJ2-5; the D gene could be TRBD1 or TRBD2 (5 bases each). Per the germline V gene, CDR1 is SGHNT and CDR2 is YYREEE (reference sequence). V lost 4 bases and J 5 bases, leaving 18 bases between the germline ends. CDR3 length: 15 amino acids.

The chain links TRBV11-3 to TRBJ2-7; 10 bases agree with TRBD2. J lost 5 bases, V lost 1 base, and 5 bases had no gene match. The CDR3 covers 15 residues. From germline, CDR1 is SGHNT and CDR2 YENEEA. CDR3 in amino acids: CASSLGGLAGDEQYF. In nucleotides, the CDR3 is TGTGCCAGCAGCTTAGGCGGGCTAGCGGGAGACGAGCAGTACTTC.

This clone appeared once. The rearrangement joins TRBV2 to TRBJ1-5, with a weak D call TRBD1 (5 bases). CDR1 is SNHLY, CDR2 FYNNEI, per germline. The V gene lost 6 bases and the J gene lost 7 bases, with 22 bases spanning the gap. The CDR3 runs 16 residues. As DNA, the CDR3 is TGTGCCAGCAGCGGCGTTGGTGGAGGGGTAGGCCAGCCCCAGCATTTT. It encodes CASSGVGGGVGQPQHF.

This clone was observed a handful of times. CDR3 nucleotide sequence: TGCGCCAGCAGCCCCACCTCGACGGACTCCTATAATTCACCCCTCCACTTT. Protein sequence: CASSPTSTDSYNSPLHF. The gene calls are TRBV5-1 and TRBJ1-6, with D unresolved. Germline V gene lookup returns CDR1 SGHRS and CDR2 YFSETQ. V dropped 4 bases and J dropped 0 bases, with 14 bases sitting between them. CDR3 length: 17 residues.

This clone was detected a few times. The chain carries TRBV5-4 and TRBJ2-7; D is undetermined. The CDR3 consists of 11 residues. V was cut by 5 bases and J by 5 bases, with 8 bases left in between. Germline CDR1 reads SGHNT; CDR2 reads YYREEE (reference sequence). The DNA of the CDR3 is TGTGCCAGCAGTACGAACAACGAGCAGTACTTC. This encodes CASSTNNEQYF.

This clone was recorded at least ten times. This chain links TRBV7-2 with TRBJ1-2; TRBD1 agrees at 8 bases. The V gene end was trimmed by 1 base and the J gene end by 4 bases; junction bases not matched to a gene: 5. The germline V gene encodes CDR1 SGHTA and CDR2 FQGNSA. The CDR3 has 15 amino acids. CDR3 amino acids: CASSLEVRGPYGYTF. CDR3 DNA: TGTGCCAGCAGCTTAGAGGTCAGGGGGCCCTATGGCTACACCTTC.

The CDR3 DNA sequence: TGTGCCAGCAGTGAGTCCAACCCGAGAAACGAGCAGTACTTC. It is translated as CASSESNPRNEQYF. The V call is TRBV6-5, the J call TRBJ2-7; no firm D call. The CDR3 runs to 14 residues. Looked up from germline, CDR1 is MNHEY and CDR2 is SVGAGI. V was cut by 5 bases and J by 5 bases, with 16 bases left in between.

V and J are TRBV19 and TRBJ1-5; no definite D call. The CDR3 is 15 amino acids. The germline CDR1 and CDR2 sequences are LNHDA and SQIVND (reference sequence). V lost 2 bases and J 4 bases, leaving 12 bases between the germline ends. CDR3 sequence reads: CASSIPGPDNQPQHF. CDR3 in DNA: TGTGCCAGTAGTATACCTGGCCCTGATAATCAGCCCCAGCATTTT.

There are a few counts of this clone. The rearrangement links TRBV5-4 to TRBJ2-6; D ambiguous. CDR3 length equals 16 residues. V dropped 3 bases and J dropped 0 bases, with 10 bases sitting between them. Germline CDR1 SGHNT, CDR2 YYREEE (reference sequence). CDR3 sequence (DNA): TGTGCCAGCAGCTCCGAGTGGGACTCTGGGGCCAACGTCCTGACTTTC. This translates into CASSSEWDSGANVLTF. Complete variable domain (other parts from reference TRBV5-4 and TRBJ2-6): ETGVTQSPTHLIKTRGQQVTLRCSSQSGHNTVSWYQQALGQGPQFIFQYYREEENGRGNFPPRFSGLQFPNYSSELNVNALELDDSALYLCASSSEWDSGANVLTFGAGSRLTVL.

The gene calls are TRBV19 and TRBJ1-4, with unresolved D. CDR3 length: 11 amino acids. Trimming took 3 bases from V and 8 from J, leaving 4 bases between them. Germline V gene data show CDR1 as LNHDA and CDR2 as SQIVND (reference sequence). This CDR3 reads CASSIQEKLFF. The CDR3 coding sequence is TGTGCCAGTAGTATTCAGGAAAAACTGTTTTTT.

The V call is TRBV15, the J call TRBJ2-2; D could derive from TRBD1 or TRBD2 (5 bases each). The CDR3 has 16 residues. Germline-derived CDR1 and CDR2 are LNHNV and YYDKDF (reference sequence). Trimming took off 0 bases at V and 4 bases at J, with 12 bases between the two ends. CDR3 sequence: CATSRERGRATGELFF. In DNA form, the CDR3 reads TGTGCCACCAGCAGAGAACGGGGCCGCGCCACCGGGGAGCTGTTTTTT. Together with reference TRBV15 and TRBJ2-2, the CDR3 gives the full variable domain: DAMVIQNPRYQVTQFGKPVTLSCSQTLNHNVMYWYQQKSSQAPKLLFHYYDKDFNNEADTPDNFQSRRPNTSFCFLDIRSPGLGDTAMYLCATSRERGRATGELFFGEGSRLTVL.

This chain connects TRBV27 to TRBJ2-7; D gene ambiguous. Trimming removed 2 bases at V and 6 bases at J, with 8 bases between. Germline CDR1 MNHEY, CDR2 SMNVEV (reference sequence). This CDR3 spans 12 amino acids. CDR3 coding DNA: TGTGCCAGCAGTTTAAACTGGGGCGAGCAGTACTTC. It specifies CASSLNWGEQYF.

The chain has TRBV5-4 and TRBJ1-2, with D hard to call. Germline V gene lookup returns CDR1 SGHNT and CDR2 YYREEE (reference sequence). This CDR3 is 14 amino acids long. V was clipped by 0 bases and J by 8 bases, with 14 bases between them. The CDR3 nucleotides are TGTGCCAGCAGCTTGGGGCAGGCACCCTGGGGCTACACCTTC. Amino acid sequence: CASSLGQAPWGYTF.

The chain couples TRBV30 to TRBJ1-2; weak D call: TRBD1 (5 bases). Trimming stripped 3 bases from V and 0 bases from J, with 23 bases between. The CDR3 spans 18 residues. Germline assignment: CDR1 GTSNPN and CDR2 SVGIG (reference sequence). CDR3 region: CAWRGEPGGWGTNYGYTF. The CDR3 DNA reads as TGTGCCTGGAGGGGGGAGCCAGGCGGATGGGGCACTAACTATGGCTACACCTTC.

The rearrangement uses TRBV18 and TRBJ1-6; D uncertain. There are 15 residues in the CDR3. Germline CDR1 KGHSH, CDR2 LQKENI. V shed 2 bases and J shed 7 bases, with 12 bases lying between them. For the CDR3, the DNA is TGTGCCAGCTCACCAACCCGCCAGGAAAATTCACCCCTCCACTTT. Protein: CASSPTRQENSPLHF.

There are a few counts of this clone. The chain employs TRBV4-1 and TRBJ1-4, with a possible D match to TRBD1 (5 bases). This CDR3 is 14 amino acids long. V lost 10 bases and J 3 bases, leaving 15 bases between the germline ends. CDR1 MGHRA and CDR2 YSYEKL come from the germline V gene. The CDR3 bases are TGCGCCACTAGCCAGGGTGTCGCTAATGAAAAACTGTTTTTT. Translated: CATSQGVANEKLFF.

This chain links TRBV2 with TRBJ1-1; maybe TRBD1 (6 bases). The germline gives CDR1 SNHLY, CDR2 FYNNEI. This CDR3 has 15 residues. Between the trimmed V and J ends, which lost 8 bases and 3 bases, there was a span of 19 bases. CDR3 DNA: TGTGCCAGCTCGGGGGCATTAGCCAGCGACACTGAAGCTTTCTTT. Protein product: CASSGALASDTEAFF.